Shown below are 7 T cell receptor beta chains from a single sample sequenced in a study of immune cell composition in non-small cell lung cancer. Here immunoSEQ multiplex PCR was the method, and the copy in TCRdb shows in-frame clones only, minus some. The profile covers around 2,300 clones, with 70% to 80% appearing a single time and 5.3% taken by the ten largest. Sample: lung tumor tissue. These receptors originate from a human donor with non-small cell lung cancer.

The chain uses TRBV6-6 and TRBJ1-1; no definite D call. The CDR3 covers 11 residues. Germline V CDR1 and CDR2: MNHNY, SVGAGI (reference sequence). Trimming stripped 6 bases from V and 2 bases from J, with 4 bases between. The CDR3 loop reads CASSVNTEAFF. CDR3 DNA sequence: TGTGCCAGCAGCGTAAACACTGAAGCTTTCTTT.

This clone showed up just a few times. Other DNA sequences in the same sample also yield this CDR3. V gene TRBV5-1 combines with J gene TRBJ1-1, with D possibly being TRBD1 (6 bases). This CDR3 has 14 amino acids. Germline V gene lookup returns CDR1 SGHRS and CDR2 YFSETQ. V lost 7 bases and J 2 bases, leaving 15 bases between the germline ends. The CDR3 is CASSNGQPNTEAFF. CDR3 sequence (DNA): TGCGCCAGCTCTAACGGACAGCCAAACACTGAAGCTTTCTTT.

The chain recombines TRBV28 with TRBJ1-2; D gene uncertain. Germline loops: CDR1 MDHEN, CDR2 SYDVKM. The CDR3 is made up of 11 amino acids. V lost 10 bases and J 2 bases, leaving 8 bases between the germline ends. CDR3 sequence reads: CATEGNYGYTF. The CDR3 region has the DNA TGTGCCACAGAGGGAAACTATGGCTACACCTTC.

The J gene is TRBJ1-1, the V gene TRBV6-6; D gene uncertain. The CDR3 sequence is 13 residues long. In germline, CDR1 is MNHNY, CDR2 SVGAGI (reference sequence). The V gene lost 5 bases and the J gene lost 3 bases, with 10 bases spanning the gap. The CDR3 bases are TGTGCCAGCAGTGTCGAGAAGTACACTGAAGCTTTCTTT. It translates to CASSVEKYTEAFF.

In DNA form, the CDR3 reads TGCGCCAGCAGCCAAGTGAGTCGGGCTAGCGGGAACCAAGAGACCCAGTACTTC. Protein product: CASSQVSRASGNQETQYF. V gene TRBV4-1 combines with J gene TRBJ2-5; 9 bases map to TRBD2. CDR3 length: 18 amino acids. Germline assignment: CDR1 MGHRA and CDR2 YSYEKL. Trimming removed 1 base from V and 0 bases from J; junction bases left unmatched: 9.

The CDR3: CASTRQHSTDTQYF. CDR3 sequence (DNA): TGCGCCAGCACCCGACAGCATAGCACAGATACGCAGTATTTT. The chain employs TRBV5-1 and TRBJ2-3; TRBD1 might be the D (5 bases). Germline V CDR1 and CDR2: SGHRS, YFSETQ. The V gene lost 6 bases and the J gene lost 0 bases, with 11 bases spanning the gap. This CDR3 spans 14 amino acids.

A few counts support this clone. The chain employs TRBV7-6 and TRBJ1-5; D unclear. The CDR3 totals 13 residues. CDR1 SGHVS and CDR2 FNYEAQ come from the germline V gene. The germline V and J ends were trimmed by 0 bases and 6 bases, with 6 bases remaining between them. The CDR3 protein is CASSLAGGQPQHF. For the CDR3, the DNA is TGTGCCAGCAGCTTAGCGGGAGGTCAGCCCCAGCATTTT.